Sequencing of this T cell receptor beta chain was carried out in a study of blood T cell repertoires in COVID-19. Profiled with immunoSEQ multiplex PCR; TCRdb holds only in-frame clones, not every one. The sample contains 250,000 to 300,000 clones, 89% of which appear only once. V lost 4 bases, J lost 4 bases, and 9 bases stayed unmatched. CDR3 length: 15 residues. Germline CDR1 MNHEY, CDR2 SMNVEV (reference sequence). Sample: peripheral blood. This clonotype originated in a woman aged 40 to 55 who had recovered from COVID-19. The rearrangement joins TRBV27 to TRBJ2-5, with 7 bases identical to TRBD1. CDR3 sequence (DNA): TGTGCCAGCAGTTCCCGGGACAGACCTACAGAGACCCAGTACTTC. Translated: CASSSRDRPTETQYF.